Listed here are 6 T cell receptor beta chains from one sample, sequenced in a study of shared clonotypes between healthy human individuals. Here immunoSEQ multiplex PCR was the method, and the copy in TCRdb shows in-frame clones only, minus some. The sample lists around 1.6 million clones, about 98% occurring once. Sequences were obtained from naive CD4+ T cells sorted from blood. Subset described: CD45RA+ positively selected. The receptors come from a man aged 25-45 years in good health.

V usage is TRBV5-4 and J usage is TRBJ2-3, with 10 bases identical to TRBD2. This CDR3 region has 16 residues. V lost 4 bases and J lost 6; bases outside the gene matches: 11. CDR1 is SGHNT, CDR2 YYREEE, per germline (reference sequence). CDR3 protein: CASSTPAGGPSDTQYF. The CDR3 bases are TGTGCCAGCAGCACCCCAGCGGGAGGGCCCTCCGATACGCAGTATTTT.

This chain links TRBV7-2 with TRBJ2-1; D is uncertain. Germline CDR1 reads SGHTA; CDR2 reads FQGNSA. This CDR3 has 14 amino acids. Trimming took 1 base from V and 5 from J, leaving 9 bases between them. CDR3 DNA sequence: TGTGCCAGCAGCTTAGGTCGGGCTAACAATGAGCAGTTCTTC. Encoded protein: CASSLGRANNEQFF.

The chain carries TRBV6-4 and TRBJ2-1, with D possibly matching TRBD2 (6 bases). Germline V gives CDR1 MRHNA, CDR2 SNTAGT. The CDR3 has 13 amino acids. The V end was cut by 6 bases, the J end by 6 bases, with 12 bases between. CDR3 in DNA: TGTGCCAGCAGCCTCGAAGCGGGCAATGAGCAGTTCTTC. It codes for CASSLEAGNEQFF.

The chain has TRBV18 and TRBJ2-3, with 10 bases identical to TRBD1. CDR3 size: 16 residues. Germline CDR1 and CDR2: KGHSH and LQKENI. V lost 3 bases and J lost 6; bases outside the gene matches: 9. In DNA form, the CDR3 reads TGTGCCAGCTCACCGGTGACAGGGGGCCACTCCGATACGCAGTATTTT. This sequence encodes CASSPVTGGHSDTQYF.

Turning to this clone: Other DNA sequences in this specimen translate into the identical CDR3. This rearrangement joins TRBV18 to TRBJ2-5, with D perhaps TRBD2 (5 bases). Germline values: CDR1 KGHSH, CDR2 LQKENI. Between the trimmed V and J ends, which lost 6 bases and 4 bases, there was a span of 9 bases. The CDR3 covers 12 residues. CDR3 protein: CASSPAGETQYF. The CDR3 DNA reads as TGTGCCAGCTCCCCGGCGGGAGAGACCCAGTACTTC.

The chain employs TRBV2 and TRBJ2-1, with 7 bases that match TRBD2. The V and J ends lost 1 base and 0 bases, in that order; junction bases with no gene match: 12. The CDR3 consists of 19 residues. Per the germline V gene, CDR1 is SNHLY and CDR2 is FYNNEI. Here the CDR3 reads CASSEGGLTLAVSYNEQFF. The DNA of the CDR3 is TGTGCCAGCAGTGAAGGAGGCCTGACCCTAGCGGTCTCCTACAATGAGCAGTTCTTC.